This T cell receptor (beta chain) appears in the sequencing data of a study of T-cell reconstitution after alpha-beta-depleted transplantation in children. Broader study findings: It was reported that alpha-beta T cells came from several hundred expanded graft clones (about two months after transplant).

Unique molecular identifiers were used in preparing the TCRbeta library. Each CDR3 protein is one row after TCRdb ran MiXCR on the PCR reads. The data hold under 300,000 distinct CDR3 sequences, with around a tenth observed a single time. The CDR3 has 13 amino acids. Germline CDR1 reads MNHEY; CDR2 reads SMNVEV (reference sequence). Trimming left V 6 bases short and J 6 bases short, with 11 bases between. This clonotype was seen repeatedly, ten times or more. Antigen: not known. This TCR came from a male patient between 2 and 10 years old who had a stem cell transplant for chronic granulomatous disease, so the T cells may come from the graft donor. Material: peripheral blood, obtained 180 days after TCRalphabeta/CD19-depleted stem cell transplant. V is TRBV27 and J is TRBJ2-2; D gene unclear. CDR3 coding DNA: TGTGCCAGCAGGAGATCAGGATCCGGGGAGCTGTTTTTT. Encoded protein: CASRRSGSGELFF.